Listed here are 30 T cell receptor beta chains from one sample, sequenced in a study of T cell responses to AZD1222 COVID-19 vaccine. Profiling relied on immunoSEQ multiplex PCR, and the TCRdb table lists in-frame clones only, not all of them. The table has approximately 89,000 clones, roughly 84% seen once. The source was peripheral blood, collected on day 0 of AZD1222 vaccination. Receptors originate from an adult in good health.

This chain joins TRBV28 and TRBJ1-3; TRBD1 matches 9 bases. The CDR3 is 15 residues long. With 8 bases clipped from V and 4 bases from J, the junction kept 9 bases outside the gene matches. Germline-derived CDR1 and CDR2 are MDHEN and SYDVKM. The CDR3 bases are TGTGCCAGCCGCACAACCGGGACAGGGGGAAACACCATATATTTT. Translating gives CASRTTGTGGNTIYF.

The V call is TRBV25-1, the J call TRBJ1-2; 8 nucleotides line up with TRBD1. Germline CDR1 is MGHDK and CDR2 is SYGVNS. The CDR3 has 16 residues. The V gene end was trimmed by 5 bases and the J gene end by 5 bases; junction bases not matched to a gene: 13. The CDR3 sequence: CASSSGTGSYGYGYTF. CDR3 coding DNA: TGTGCCAGCAGTTCCGGGACAGGTTCCTATGGGTATGGCTACACCTTC.

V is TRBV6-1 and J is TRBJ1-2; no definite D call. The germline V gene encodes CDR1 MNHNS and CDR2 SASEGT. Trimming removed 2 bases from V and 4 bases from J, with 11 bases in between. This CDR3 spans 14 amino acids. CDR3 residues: CASSEIAGLYGYTF. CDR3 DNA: TGTGCCAGCAGTGAAATCGCAGGCCTCTATGGCTACACCTTC.

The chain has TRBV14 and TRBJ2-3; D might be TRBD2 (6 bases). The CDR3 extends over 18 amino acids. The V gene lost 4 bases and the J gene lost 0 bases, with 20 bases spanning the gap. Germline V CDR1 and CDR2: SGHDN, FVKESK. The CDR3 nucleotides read TGTGCCAGCAGCCCCAGGCCAATGGACGGGACTAGCACAGATACGCAGTATTTT. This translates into CASSPRPMDGTSTDTQYF.

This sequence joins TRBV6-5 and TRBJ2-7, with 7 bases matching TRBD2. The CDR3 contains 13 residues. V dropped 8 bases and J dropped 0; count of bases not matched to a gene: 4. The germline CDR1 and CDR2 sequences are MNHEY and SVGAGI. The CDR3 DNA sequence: TGTGCCAGCGCTCTAGCGGACTCCTACGAGCAGTACTTC. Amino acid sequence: CASALADSYEQYF.

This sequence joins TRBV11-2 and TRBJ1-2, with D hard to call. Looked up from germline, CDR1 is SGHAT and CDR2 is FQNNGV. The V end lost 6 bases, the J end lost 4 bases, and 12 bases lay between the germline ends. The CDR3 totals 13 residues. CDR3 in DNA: TGTGCCAGCAGGCCTAACGGATTCTATGGCTACACCTTC. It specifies CASRPNGFYGYTF.

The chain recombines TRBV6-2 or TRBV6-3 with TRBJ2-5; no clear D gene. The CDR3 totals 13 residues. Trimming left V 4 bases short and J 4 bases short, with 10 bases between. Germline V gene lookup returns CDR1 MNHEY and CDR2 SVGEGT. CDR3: CASSSPIGETQYF. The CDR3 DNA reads TGTGCCAGCAGTTCCCCTATAGGAGAGACCCAGTACTTC.

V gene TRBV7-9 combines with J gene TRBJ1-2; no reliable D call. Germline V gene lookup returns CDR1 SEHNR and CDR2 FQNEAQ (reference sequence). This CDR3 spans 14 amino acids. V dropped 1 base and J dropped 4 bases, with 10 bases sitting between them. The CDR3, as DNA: TGTGCCAGCAGCTTAGGGTTGGGATCCTATGGCTACACCTTC. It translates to CASSLGLGSYGYTF.

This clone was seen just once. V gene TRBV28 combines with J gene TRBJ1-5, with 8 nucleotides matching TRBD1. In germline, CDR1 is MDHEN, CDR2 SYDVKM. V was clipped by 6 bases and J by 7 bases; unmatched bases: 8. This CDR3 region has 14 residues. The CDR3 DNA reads TGTGCCAGCAGCCGGGACAGGAGTTTGCAGCCCCAGCATTTT. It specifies CASSRDRSLQPQHF.

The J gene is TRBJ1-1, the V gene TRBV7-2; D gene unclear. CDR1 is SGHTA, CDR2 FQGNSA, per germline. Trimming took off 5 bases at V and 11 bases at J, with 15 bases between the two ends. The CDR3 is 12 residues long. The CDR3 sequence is CASSPYRSDAFF. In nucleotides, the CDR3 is TGTGCCAGCAGCCCTTATCGGAGTGACGCTTTCTTT. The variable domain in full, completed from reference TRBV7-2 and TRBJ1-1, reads GAGVSQSPSNKVTEKGKDVELRCDPISGHTALYWYRQSLGQGLEFLIYFQGNSAPDKSGLPSDRFSAERTGGSVSTLTIQRTQQEDSAVYLCASSPYRSDAFFGQGTRLTVV.

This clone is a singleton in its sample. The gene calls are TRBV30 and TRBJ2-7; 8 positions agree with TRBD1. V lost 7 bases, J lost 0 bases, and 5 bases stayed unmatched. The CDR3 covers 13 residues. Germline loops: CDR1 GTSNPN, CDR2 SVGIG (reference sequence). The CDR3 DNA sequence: TGTGCCTTAACAGGGGGTAGCTCCTACGAGCAGTACTTC. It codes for CALTGGSSYEQYF.

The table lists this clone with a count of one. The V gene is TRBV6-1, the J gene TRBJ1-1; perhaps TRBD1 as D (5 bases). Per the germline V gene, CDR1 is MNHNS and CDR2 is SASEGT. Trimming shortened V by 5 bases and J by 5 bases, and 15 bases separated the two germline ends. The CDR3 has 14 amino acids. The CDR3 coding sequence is TGTGCCAGCAGTTCCGCCGGGACGACAACTGAAGCTTTCTTT. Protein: CASSSAGTTTEAFF.

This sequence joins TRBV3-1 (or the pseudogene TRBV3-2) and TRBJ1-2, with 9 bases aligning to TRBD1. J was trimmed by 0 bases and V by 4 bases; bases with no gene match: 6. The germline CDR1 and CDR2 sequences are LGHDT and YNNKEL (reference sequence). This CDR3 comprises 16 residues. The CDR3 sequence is CASSPQDRGANYGYTF. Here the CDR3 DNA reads TGTGCCAGCAGCCCCCAGGACAGGGGAGCTAACTATGGCTACACCTTC.

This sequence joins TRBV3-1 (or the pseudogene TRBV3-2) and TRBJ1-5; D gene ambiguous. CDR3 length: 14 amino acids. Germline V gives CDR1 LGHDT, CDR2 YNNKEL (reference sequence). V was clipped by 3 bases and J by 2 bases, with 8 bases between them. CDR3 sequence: CASSQGGGNQPQHF. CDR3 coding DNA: TGTGCCAGCAGCCAGGGCGGCGGCAATCAGCCCCAGCATTTT.

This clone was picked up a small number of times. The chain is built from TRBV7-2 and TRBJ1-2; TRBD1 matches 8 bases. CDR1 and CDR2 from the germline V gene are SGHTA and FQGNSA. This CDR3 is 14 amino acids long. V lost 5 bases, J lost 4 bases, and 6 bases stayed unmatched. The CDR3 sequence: CASSPGGQVYGYTF. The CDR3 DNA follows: TGTGCCAGCAGCCCAGGGGGACAGGTCTATGGCTACACCTTC. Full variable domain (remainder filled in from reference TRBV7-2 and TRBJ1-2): GAGVSQSPSNKVTEKGKDVELRCDPISGHTALYWYRQSLGQGLEFLIYFQGNSAPDKSGLPSDRFSAERTGGSVSTLTIQRTQQEDSAVYLCASSPGGQVYGYTFGSGTRLTVV.

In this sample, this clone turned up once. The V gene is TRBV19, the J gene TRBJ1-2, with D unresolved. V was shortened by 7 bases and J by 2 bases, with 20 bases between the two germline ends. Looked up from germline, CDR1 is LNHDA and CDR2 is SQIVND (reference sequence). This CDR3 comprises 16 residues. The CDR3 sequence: CASIPYRTAINYGYTF. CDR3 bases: TGTGCCAGTATCCCGTATCGAACAGCGATAAACTATGGCTACACCTTC.

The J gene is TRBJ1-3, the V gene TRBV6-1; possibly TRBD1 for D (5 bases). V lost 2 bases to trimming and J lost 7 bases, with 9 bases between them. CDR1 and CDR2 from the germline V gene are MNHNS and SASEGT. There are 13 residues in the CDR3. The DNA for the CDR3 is TGTGCCAGCAGTGAACTCACAGGCAACACCATATATTTT. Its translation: CASSELTGNTIYF.

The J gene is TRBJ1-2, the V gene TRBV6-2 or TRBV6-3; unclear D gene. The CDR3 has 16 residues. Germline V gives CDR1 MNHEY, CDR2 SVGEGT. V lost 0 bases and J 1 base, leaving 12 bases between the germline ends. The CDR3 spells CASSYSKDGGNYGYTF. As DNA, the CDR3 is TGTGCCAGCAGTTACTCGAAGGACGGAGGTAACTATGGCTACACCTTC.

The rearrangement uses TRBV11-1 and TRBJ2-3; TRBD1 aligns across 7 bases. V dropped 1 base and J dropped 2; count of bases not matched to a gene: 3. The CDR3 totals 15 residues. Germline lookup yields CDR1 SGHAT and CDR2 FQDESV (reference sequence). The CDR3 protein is CASSLGQGYTDTQYF. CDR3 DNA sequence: TGTGCCAGCAGCTTAGGACAGGGTTACACAGATACGCAGTATTTT.

The CDR3 DNA reads as TGTGCCAGCAGCATCCAAATCCGACCGGGCGGGGAGCTGTTTTTT. Protein sequence: CASSIQIRPGGELFF. The J gene is TRBJ2-2, the V gene TRBV7-2; D remains ambiguous. The germline V gene encodes CDR1 SGHTA and CDR2 FQGNSA. The CDR3 is 15 amino acids. V shed 5 bases and J shed 7 bases, with 17 bases lying between them.

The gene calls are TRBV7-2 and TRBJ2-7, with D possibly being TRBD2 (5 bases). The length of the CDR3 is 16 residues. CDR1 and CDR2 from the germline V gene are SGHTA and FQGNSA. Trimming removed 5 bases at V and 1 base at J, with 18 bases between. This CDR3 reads CASSQGAVEGSYEQYF. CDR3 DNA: TGTGCCAGCAGCCAAGGTGCGGTCGAGGGATCCTACGAGCAGTACTTC.

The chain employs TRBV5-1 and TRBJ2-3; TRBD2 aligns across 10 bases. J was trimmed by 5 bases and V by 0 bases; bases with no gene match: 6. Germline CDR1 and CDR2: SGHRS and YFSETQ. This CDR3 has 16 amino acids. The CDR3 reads CASSLEPSGGIDTQYF. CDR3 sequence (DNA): TGCGCCAGCAGCTTGGAACCTAGCGGGGGAATAGATACGCAGTATTTT.

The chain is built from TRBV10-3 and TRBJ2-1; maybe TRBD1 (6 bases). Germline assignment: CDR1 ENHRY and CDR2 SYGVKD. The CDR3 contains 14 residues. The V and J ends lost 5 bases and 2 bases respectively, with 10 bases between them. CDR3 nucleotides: TGTGCCATCAGTCCAGGGGCGGCCTACAATGAGCAGTTCTTC. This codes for CAISPGAAYNEQFF.

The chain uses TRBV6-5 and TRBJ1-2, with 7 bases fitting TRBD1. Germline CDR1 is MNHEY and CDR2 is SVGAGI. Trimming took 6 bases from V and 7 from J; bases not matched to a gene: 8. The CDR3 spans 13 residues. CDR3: CASRTTGWAGYTF. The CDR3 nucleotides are TGTGCCAGCAGAACGACAGGGTGGGCTGGCTACACCTTC.

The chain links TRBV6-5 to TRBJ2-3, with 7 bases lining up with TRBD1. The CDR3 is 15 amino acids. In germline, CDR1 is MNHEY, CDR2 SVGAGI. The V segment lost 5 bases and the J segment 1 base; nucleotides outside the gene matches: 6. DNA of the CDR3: TGTGCCAGCAGTAGGGGACAGCTTCGCACAGATACGCAGTATTTT. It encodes CASSRGQLRTDTQYF.

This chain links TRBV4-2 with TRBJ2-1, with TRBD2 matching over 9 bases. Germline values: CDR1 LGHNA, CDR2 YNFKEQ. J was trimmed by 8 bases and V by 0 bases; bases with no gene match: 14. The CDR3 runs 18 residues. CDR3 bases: TGTGCCAGCAGCCAAGATGGACTTCGACTGGCGGGGGGGTATGAGCAGTTCTTC. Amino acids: CASSQDGLRLAGGYEQFF.

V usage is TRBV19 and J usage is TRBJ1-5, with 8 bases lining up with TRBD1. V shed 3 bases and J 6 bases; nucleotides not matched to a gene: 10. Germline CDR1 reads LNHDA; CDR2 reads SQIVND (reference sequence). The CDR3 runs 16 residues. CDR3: CASSITTGGRRQPQHF. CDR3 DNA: TGTGCCAGTAGTATCACTACAGGGGGAAGACGTCAGCCCCAGCATTTT. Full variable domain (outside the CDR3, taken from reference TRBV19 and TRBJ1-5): DGGITQSPKYLFRKEGQNVTLSCEQNLNHDAMYWYRQDPGQGLRLIYYSQIVNDFQKGDIAEGYSVSREKKESFPLTVTSAQKNPTAFYLCASSITTGGRRQPQHFGDGTRLSIL.

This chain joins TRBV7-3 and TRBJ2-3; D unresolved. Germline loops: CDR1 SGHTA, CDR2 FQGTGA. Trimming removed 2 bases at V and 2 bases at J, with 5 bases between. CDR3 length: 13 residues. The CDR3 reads CASSLAPTDTQYF. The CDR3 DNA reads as TGTGCCAGCAGCTTAGCCCCCACAGATACGCAGTATTTT.

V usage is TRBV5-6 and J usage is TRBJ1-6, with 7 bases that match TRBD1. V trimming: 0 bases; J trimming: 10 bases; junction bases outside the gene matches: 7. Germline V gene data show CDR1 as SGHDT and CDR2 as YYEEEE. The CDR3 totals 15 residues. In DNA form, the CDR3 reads TGTGCCAGCAGCTTGGGCGGAGGGGGCTCCTCACCCCTCCACTTT. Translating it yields CASSLGGGGSSPLHF.

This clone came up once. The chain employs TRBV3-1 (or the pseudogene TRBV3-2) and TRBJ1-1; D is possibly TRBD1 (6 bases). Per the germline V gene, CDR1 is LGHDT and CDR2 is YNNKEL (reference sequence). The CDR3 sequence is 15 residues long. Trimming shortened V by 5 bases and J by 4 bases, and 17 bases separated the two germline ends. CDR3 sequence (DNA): TGTGCCAGCAGCTCCAACAGGGTAGGAGGCACTGAAGCTTTCTTT. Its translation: CASSSNRVGGTEAFF.